This is a list of T cell receptor beta chains from one sample in a study of blood T cell repertoires in COVID-19. TCRdb keeps only in-frame clones here, not all; method: immunoSEQ multiplex PCR. The sample carries about 230,000 clones, 80% to 90% recorded once. The sample taken for sequencing was peripheral blood. These receptors were taken from a man in his forties or fifties with COVID-19, enrolled during active disease. CDR3s include the opening cysteine and the closing phenylalanine or tryptophan.

V gene	J gene	CDR3 protein
TRBV7-3	TRBJ2-2	CASSPGLAGGLWTGELFF
TRBV10-1	TRBJ1-4	CASSESHWEKLFF
TRBV6-5	TRBJ1-2	CATWGTDANYGYTF
TRBV18	TRBJ1-6	CASSPQLLLGQGNSPLHF
TRBV7-9	TRBJ2-1	CASVPGQGINNEQFF
TRBV18	TRBJ2-7	CASSPPGQASYEQYF
TRBV18	TRBJ2-7	CASSPGGNYEQYF
TRBV19	TRBJ2-3	CASSIGGGRADTQYF
TRBV19	TRBJ1-5	CASSMGLGEAHQPQHF
TRBV29-1	TRBJ2-7	CSVVQGLHEQYF
TRBV7-3	TRBJ2-3	CASSRGGAEDTQYF
TRBV7-9	TRBJ2-3	CASSTRGGPSTDTQYF
TRBV6-2/TRBV6-3	TRBJ2-1	CASSYRAGVGNEQFF
TRBV14	TRBJ2-6	CASSPSLGQPGANVLTF
TRBV7-3	TRBJ2-7	CASSLLAGGLYEQYF
TRBV19	TRBJ2-2	CASSILAGNTGELFF
TRBV7-9	TRBJ2-2	CASSLGLAGSRGELFF
TRBV15	TRBJ1-2	CATSRASGGGDYGYTF
TRBV5-8	TRBJ2-3	CASSLGDGGSPDTQYF
TRBV4-1	TRBJ2-1	CASSQERDSYNEQFF
TRBV28	TRBJ1-1	CASSFSDSRAFF
TRBV12-3/TRBV12-4	TRBJ1-2	CASSRGQGDGYTF
TRBV15	TRBJ1-4	CATSRNRATNEKLFF
TRBV19	TRBJ2-3	CASSMTGADTQYF
TRBV25-1	TRBJ2-5	CASRDSRQETQYF
TRBV23-1	TRBJ2-5	CASSQGEGWETQYF
TRBV4-1	TRBJ2-7	CASSQVTEASEQYF
TRBV7-2	TRBJ1-2	CASSLLENYGYTF
TRBV18	TRBJ1-5	CASSSFPANRGPLGNQPQHF
TRBV6-1	TRBJ2-1	CASSEPGTGNEQFF
TRBV5-4	TRBJ2-2	CASMVAGGTGELFF
TRBV6-6	TRBJ2-3	CASSLLAGNTDTQYF
TRBV5-6	TRBJ2-7	CASSYADEQYF
TRBV5-1	TRBJ2-3	CASTDLQGTDTQYF
TRBV4-3	TRBJ2-3	CASSQGPGDGMNTQYF
TRBV28	TRBJ2-7	CATRGGSIYEQYF
TRBV7-2	TRBJ1-5	CASSLRDSDQPQHF
TRBV7-2	TRBJ2-1	CASSLGTPRLNNEQFF
TRBV27	TRBJ1-1	CASRSGQGAGAEAFF
TRBV19	TRBJ1-2	CASRFGSGDYGYTF
TRBV11-2	TRBJ2-1	CASSLVAGGSWNEQFF
TRBV30	TRBJ1-3	CAWSALGNTIYF
TRBV7-9	TRBJ1-6	CASSLGAGNNSPLHF
TRBV4-2	TRBJ1-5	CASSQATGGNQPQHF
TRBV9	TRBJ1-2	CASTQGSNYGYTF
TRBV10-3	TRBJ2-5	CAISDRGEETQYF
TRBV6-5	TRBJ2-5	CASSSGDWGGETQYF
TRBV11-2	TRBJ2-7	CASSPDRGQEQYF
TRBV6-5	TRBJ2-7	CASTHLAAGSYEQYF
TRBV14	TRBJ1-6	CASSATRTDNSPLHF
TRBV28	TRBJ1-2	CASSLPIGQGVHGYTF
TRBV24-1	TRBJ2-1	CATSGGQYGEQFF
TRBV12-5	TRBJ2-1	CASGLVITGTYNEQFF
TRBV30	TRBJ2-7	CAWSRKAYEQYF
TRBV7-2	TRBJ1-2	CASSLGGKKANYGYTF
TRBV6-2/TRBV6-3	TRBJ2-1	CASSDSRGGLHNEQFF
TRBV5-1	TRBJ2-1	CASSLSGPSSYNEQFF